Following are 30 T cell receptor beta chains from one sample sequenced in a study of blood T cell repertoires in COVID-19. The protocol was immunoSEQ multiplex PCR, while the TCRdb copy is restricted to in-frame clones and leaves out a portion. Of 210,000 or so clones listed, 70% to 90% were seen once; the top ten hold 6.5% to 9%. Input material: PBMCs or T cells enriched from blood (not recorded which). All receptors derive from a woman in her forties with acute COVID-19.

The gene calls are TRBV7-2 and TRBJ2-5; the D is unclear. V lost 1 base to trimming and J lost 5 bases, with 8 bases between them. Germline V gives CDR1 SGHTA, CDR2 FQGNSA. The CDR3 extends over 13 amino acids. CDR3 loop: CASSLGSWETQYF. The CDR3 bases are TGTGCCAGCAGCTTAGGGAGCTGGGAGACCCAGTACTTC.

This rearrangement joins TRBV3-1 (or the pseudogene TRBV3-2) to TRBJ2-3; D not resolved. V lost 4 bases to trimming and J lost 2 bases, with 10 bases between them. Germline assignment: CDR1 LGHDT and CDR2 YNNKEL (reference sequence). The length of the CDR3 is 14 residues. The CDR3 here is CASSPFIPTDTQYF. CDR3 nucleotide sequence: TGTGCCAGCAGCCCCTTTATCCCCACAGATACGCAGTATTTT.

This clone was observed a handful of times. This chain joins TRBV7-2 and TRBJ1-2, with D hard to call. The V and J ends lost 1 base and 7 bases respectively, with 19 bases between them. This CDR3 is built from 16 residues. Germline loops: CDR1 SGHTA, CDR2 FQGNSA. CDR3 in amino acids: CASSLGIPGGGGGYTF. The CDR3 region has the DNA TGTGCCAGCAGCTTAGGCATCCCGGGAGGAGGAGGTGGCTACACCTTC.

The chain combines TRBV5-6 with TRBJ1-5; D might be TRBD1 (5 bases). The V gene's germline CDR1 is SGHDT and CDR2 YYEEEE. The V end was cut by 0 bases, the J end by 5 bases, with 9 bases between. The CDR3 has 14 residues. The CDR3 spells CASSLAAGYQPQHF. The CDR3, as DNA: TGTGCCAGCAGCTTGGCCGCAGGGTATCAGCCCCAGCATTTT. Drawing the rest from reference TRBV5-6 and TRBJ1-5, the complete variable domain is DAGVTQSPTHLIKTRGQQVTLRCSPKSGHDTVSWYQQALGQGPQFIFQYYEEEERQRGNFPDRFSGHQFPNYSSELNVNALLLGDSALYLCASSLAAGYQPQHFGDGTRLSIL.

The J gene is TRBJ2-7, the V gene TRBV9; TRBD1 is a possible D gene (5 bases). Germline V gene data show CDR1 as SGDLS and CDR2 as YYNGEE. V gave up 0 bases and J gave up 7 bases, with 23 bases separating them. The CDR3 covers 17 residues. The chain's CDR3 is CASSVDPAGHIKEEQYF. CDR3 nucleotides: TGTGCCAGCAGCGTAGACCCCGCAGGACATATTAAGGAGGAGCAGTACTTC.

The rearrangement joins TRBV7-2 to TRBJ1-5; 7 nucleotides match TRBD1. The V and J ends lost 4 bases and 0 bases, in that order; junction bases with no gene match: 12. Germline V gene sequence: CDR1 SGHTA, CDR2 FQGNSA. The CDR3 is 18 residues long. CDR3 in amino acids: CASSYGKGAINSNQPQHF. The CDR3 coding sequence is TGTGCCAGCAGCTATGGGAAGGGGGCGATTAATAGCAATCAGCCCCAGCATTTT.

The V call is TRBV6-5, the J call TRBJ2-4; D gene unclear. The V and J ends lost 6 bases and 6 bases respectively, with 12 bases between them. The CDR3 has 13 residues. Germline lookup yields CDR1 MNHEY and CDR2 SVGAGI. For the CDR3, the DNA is TGTGCCAGCAGCGAGACATTGGGAAACATTCAGTACTTC. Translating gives CASSETLGNIQYF.

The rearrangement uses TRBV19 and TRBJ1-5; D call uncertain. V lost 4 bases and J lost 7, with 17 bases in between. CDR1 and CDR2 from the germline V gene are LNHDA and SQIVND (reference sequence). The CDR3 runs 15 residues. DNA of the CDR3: TGTGCCAGTAGTAGGCAGTCTGGGAGAAACCAGCCCCAGCATTTT. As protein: CASSRQSGRNQPQHF.

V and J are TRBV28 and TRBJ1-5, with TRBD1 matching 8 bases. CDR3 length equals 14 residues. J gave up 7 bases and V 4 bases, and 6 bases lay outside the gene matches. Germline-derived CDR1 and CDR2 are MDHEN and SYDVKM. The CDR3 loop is CASSSTGGRQPQHF. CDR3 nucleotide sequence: TGTGCCAGCAGTTCTACAGGGGGGAGACAGCCCCAGCATTTT.

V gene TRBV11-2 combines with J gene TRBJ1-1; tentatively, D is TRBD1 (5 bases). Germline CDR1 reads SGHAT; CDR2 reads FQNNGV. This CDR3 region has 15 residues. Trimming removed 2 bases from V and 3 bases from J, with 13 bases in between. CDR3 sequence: CASSLPRQGYTEAFF. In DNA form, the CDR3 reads TGTGCCAGCAGCTTACCCCGTCAGGGATACACTGAAGCTTTCTTT.

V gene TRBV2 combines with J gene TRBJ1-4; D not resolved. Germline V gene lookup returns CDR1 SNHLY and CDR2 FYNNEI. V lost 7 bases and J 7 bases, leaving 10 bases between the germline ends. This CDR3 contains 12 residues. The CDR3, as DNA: TGTGCCAGCAAGAGGGCAGGTGAAAAACTGTTTTTT. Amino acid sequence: CASKRAGEKLFF.

CDR3 in amino acids: CASSRQGKETQYF. The CDR3, as DNA: TGTGCCAGCAGTCGACAGGGTAAAGAGACCCAGTACTTC. The chain recombines TRBV2 with TRBJ2-5, with 7 bases that match TRBD1. CDR3 size: 13 residues. Unmatched junction bases numbered 3, after V lost 5 bases and J lost 3 bases. Per germline, CDR1 SNHLY and CDR2 FYNNEI.

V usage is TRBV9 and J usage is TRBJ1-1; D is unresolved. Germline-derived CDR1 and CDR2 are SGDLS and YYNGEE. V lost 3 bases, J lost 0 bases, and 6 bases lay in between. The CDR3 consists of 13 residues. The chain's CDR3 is CASSGLLNTEAFF. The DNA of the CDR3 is TGTGCCAGCAGCGGACTGTTGAACACTGAAGCTTTCTTT.

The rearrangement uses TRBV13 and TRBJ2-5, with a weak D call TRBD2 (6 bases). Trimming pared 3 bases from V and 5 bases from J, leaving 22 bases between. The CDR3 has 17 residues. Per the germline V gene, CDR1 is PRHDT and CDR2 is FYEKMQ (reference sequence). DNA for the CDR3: TGTGCCAGCAGCTTCGGTAGCGGCCTAAGGGAGCGGGAGACCCAGTACTTC. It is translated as CASSFGSGLRERETQYF.

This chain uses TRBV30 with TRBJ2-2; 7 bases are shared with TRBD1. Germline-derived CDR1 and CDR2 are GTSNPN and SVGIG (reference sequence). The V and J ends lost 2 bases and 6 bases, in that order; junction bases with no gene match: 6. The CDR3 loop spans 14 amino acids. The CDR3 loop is CAWSTQGRPGELFF. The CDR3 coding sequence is TGTGCCTGGAGTACACAGGGGCGTCCCGGGGAGCTGTTTTTT.

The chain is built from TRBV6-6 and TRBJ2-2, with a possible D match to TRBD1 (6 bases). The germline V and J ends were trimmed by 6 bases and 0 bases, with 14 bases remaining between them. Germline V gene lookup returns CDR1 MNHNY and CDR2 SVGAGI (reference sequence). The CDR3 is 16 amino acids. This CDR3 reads CASRVTGHPNTGELFF. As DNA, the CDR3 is TGTGCCAGCAGGGTGACGGGACACCCGAACACCGGGGAGCTGTTTTTT.

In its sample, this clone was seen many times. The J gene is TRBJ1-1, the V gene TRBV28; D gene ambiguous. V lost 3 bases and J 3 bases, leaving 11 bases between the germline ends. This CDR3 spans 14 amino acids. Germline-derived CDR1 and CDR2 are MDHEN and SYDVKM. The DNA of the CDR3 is TGTGCCAGCAGTTTGTTGCCTGGGCACACTGAAGCTTTCTTT. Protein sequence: CASSLLPGHTEAFF.

CDR3 sequence (DNA): TGTGCCAGCAGCCAGGACAGGGTGAGCTTCAATGAGCAGTTCTTC. It codes for CASSQDRVSFNEQFF. The chain is built from TRBV5-4 and TRBJ2-1; 8 bases fit TRBD1. This CDR3 contains 15 residues. After removal of 4 bases from V and 6 bases from J, the junction contained 9 bases not matched to a gene. The germline gives CDR1 SGHNT, CDR2 YYREEE (reference sequence).

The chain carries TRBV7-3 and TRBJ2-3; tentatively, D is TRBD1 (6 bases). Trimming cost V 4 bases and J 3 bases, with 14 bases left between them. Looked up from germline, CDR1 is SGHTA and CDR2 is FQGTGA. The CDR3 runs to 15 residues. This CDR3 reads CASSWGHLGTDTQYF. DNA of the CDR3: TGTGCCAGCAGCTGGGGACACTTGGGAACAGATACGCAGTATTTT.

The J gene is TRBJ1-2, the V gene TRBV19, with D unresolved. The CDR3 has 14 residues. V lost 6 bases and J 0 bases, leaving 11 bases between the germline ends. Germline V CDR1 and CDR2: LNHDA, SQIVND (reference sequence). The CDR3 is CASRQDLANYGYTF. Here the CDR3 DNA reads TGTGCCAGTAGGCAGGACTTAGCTAACTATGGCTACACCTTC.

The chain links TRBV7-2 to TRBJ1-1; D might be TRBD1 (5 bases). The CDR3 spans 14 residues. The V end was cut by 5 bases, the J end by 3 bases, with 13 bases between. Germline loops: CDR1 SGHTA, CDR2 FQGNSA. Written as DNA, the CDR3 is TGTGCCAGCAGCGTAGAAGGGGTTGACACTGAAGCTTTCTTT. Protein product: CASSVEGVDTEAFF.

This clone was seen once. The CDR3 protein is CASSVATGYNEKLFF. CDR3 nucleotide sequence: TGTGCCAGCAGCGTAGCGACAGGATATAATGAAAAACTGTTTTTT. The chain has TRBV9 and TRBJ1-4; D perhaps matches TRBD1 (6 bases). CDR1 SGDLS and CDR2 YYNGEE come from the germline V gene. CDR3 length: 15 amino acids. Trimming took off 0 bases at V and 4 bases at J, with 10 bases between the two ends.

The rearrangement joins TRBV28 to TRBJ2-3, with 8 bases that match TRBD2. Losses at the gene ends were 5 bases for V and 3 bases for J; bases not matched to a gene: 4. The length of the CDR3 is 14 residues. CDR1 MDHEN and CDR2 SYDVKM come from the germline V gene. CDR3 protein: CASSGGLATDTQYF. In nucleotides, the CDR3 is TGTGCCAGCAGTGGAGGACTAGCAACAGATACGCAGTATTTT.

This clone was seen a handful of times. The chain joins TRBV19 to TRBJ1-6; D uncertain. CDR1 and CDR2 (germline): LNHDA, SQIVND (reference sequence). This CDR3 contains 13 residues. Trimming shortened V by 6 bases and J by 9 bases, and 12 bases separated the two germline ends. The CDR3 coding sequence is TGTGCCAGTAGCCTGACGGGGAGTTCACCCCTCCACTTT. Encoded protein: CASSLTGSSPLHF.

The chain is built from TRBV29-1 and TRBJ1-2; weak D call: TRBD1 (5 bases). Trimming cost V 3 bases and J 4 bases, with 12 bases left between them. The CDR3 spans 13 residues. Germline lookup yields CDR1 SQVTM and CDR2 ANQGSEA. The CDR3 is CSVDVGGPYGYTF. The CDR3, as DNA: TGCAGCGTTGATGTGGGGGGACCCTATGGCTACACCTTC. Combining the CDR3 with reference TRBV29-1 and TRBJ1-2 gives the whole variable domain SAVISQKPSRDICQRGTSLTIQCQVDSQVTMMFWYRQQPGQSLTLIATANQGSEATYESGFVIDKFPISRPNLTFSTLTVSNMSPEDSSIYLCSVDVGGPYGYTFGSGTRLTVV.

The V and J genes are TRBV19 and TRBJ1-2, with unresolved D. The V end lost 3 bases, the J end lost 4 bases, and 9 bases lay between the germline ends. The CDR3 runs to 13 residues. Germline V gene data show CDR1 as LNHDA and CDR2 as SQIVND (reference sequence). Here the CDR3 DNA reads TGTGCCAGTAGTATGGGCAGCACCTATGGCTACACCTTC. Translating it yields CASSMGSTYGYTF.

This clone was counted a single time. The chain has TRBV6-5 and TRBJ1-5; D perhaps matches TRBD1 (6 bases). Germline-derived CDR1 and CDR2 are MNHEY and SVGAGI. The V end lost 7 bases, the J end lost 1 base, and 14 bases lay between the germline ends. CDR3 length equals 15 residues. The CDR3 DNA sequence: TGTGCCAGCATGACGCGGACAGCGAGCAATCAGCCCCAGCATTTT. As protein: CASMTRTASNQPQHF.

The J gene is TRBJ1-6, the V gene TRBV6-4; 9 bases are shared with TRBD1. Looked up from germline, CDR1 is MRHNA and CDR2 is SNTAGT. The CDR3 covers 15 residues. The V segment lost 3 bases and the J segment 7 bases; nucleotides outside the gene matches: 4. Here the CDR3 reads CASSEGGTGNSPLHF. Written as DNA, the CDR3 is TGTGCCAGCAGTGAAGGCGGGACAGGGAATTCACCCCTCCACTTT.

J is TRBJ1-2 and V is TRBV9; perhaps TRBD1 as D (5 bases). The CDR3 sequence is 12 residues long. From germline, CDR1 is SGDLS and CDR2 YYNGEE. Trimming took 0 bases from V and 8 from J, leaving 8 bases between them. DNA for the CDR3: TGTGCCAGCAGCGTAGGGAGGGGCGGCTACACCTTC. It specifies CASSVGRGGYTF.

The CDR3 sequence is CASSTDRGRGNTIYF. The CDR3 DNA reads as TGTGCCAGTAGTACGGACAGGGGACGCGGAAACACCATATATTTT. The V gene is TRBV19, the J gene TRBJ1-3; 9 positions match TRBD1. With 4 bases clipped from V and 4 bases from J, the junction kept 5 bases outside the gene matches. This CDR3 comprises 15 residues. CDR1 and CDR2 (germline): LNHDA, SQIVND (reference sequence).